This is a list of T cell receptor beta chains from one sample in a study of blood T cell repertoires in COVID-19. Libraries were prepared by immunoSEQ multiplex PCR; TCRdb keeps only in-frame clonotypes and omits some of them. The table lists roughly 170,000 clones, 75% to 85% of them singletons. Sequencing was done on a sample of peripheral blood. Receptor source: a woman aged 60 to 75 with COVID-19, enrolled during active disease. The CDR3 runs from the conserved cysteine through the conserved F or W. Not all rows give a size; the values are once, few, many and, for expanded clones, a class.

V gene,J gene,clone size,CDR3 protein
TRBV28,TRBJ1-2,once,CASSFGTGGYTF
TRBV7-2,TRBJ2-1,.,CASSLPGGLREQFF
TRBV14,TRBJ2-4,.,CASSQTRTLAKNIQYF
TRBV20-1,TRBJ2-1,once,CSARPGNEQFF
TRBV2,TRBJ1-6,.,CASRGDRVENSPLHF
TRBV19,TRBJ1-6,.,CASSIKGTGVNNSPLHF
TRBV19,TRBJ1-2,.,CASSRVGDSSDYGYTF
TRBV4-2,TRBJ1-1,.,CASSQEVGGNTEAFF
TRBV5-1,TRBJ1-5,once,CASSYSGQAHQPQHF
TRBV28,TRBJ1-5,.,CASSLLGTGRNQPQHF
TRBV9,TRBJ2-3,.,CASSALQGSDTQYF
TRBV12-5,TRBJ2-1,once,CASSPVGGIRYNEQFF
TRBV3-1/TRBV3-2,TRBJ2-1,.,CASSQAQREGNNEQFF
TRBV15,TRBJ1-1,.,CATSSRDRGGSVTEAFF
TRBV4-1,TRBJ1-5,.,CASSPAWAGSNQPQHF
TRBV6-4,TRBJ1-2,.,CASSDSDRSYGYTF
TRBV5-4,TRBJ2-5,.,CASSFPETGGIETQYF
TRBV28,TRBJ2-3,few,CASSSSGTSGGRDTQYF
TRBV27,TRBJ1-2,few,CASSLGRRGNGYTF
TRBV6-2/TRBV6-3,TRBJ2-3,once,CASSYFLRREQKDTQYF
TRBV7-6,TRBJ2-2,.,CASSPTSGGALGTGELFF
TRBV2,TRBJ1-2,.,CASSRQAYGYTF
TRBV5-6,TRBJ2-7,few,CASSLGASYEQYF